This TCR beta chain comes out of a study of identical twins. Overall study results and limits: Possibly, invariant MAIT and iNKT cells partly confounded zero-insertion analyses.

This clonotype was detected ten times or more. What it recognizes is unknown. Germline values: CDR1 SGHRS, CDR2 YFSETQ. The germline V and J ends were trimmed by 1 base and 4 bases, with 13 bases remaining between them. The CDR3 is 15 amino acids. TCRdb re-called the 5' RACE reads with MiXCR, one entry per CDR3 protein. The table records 350,000 to 450,000 distinct CDR3 sequences, under 20% of them present only once. The receptor was derived from a man in his forties or fifties in good health. The chain joins TRBV5-1 to TRBJ2-3; tentatively, D is TRBD2 (6 bases). Sequencing was carried out using naive T cells sorted from blood. The CDR3 reads CASSLLFLASDTQYF. Here the CDR3 DNA reads TGCGCCAGCAGCTTGCTCTTTCTAGCGTCAGATACGCAGTATTTT.